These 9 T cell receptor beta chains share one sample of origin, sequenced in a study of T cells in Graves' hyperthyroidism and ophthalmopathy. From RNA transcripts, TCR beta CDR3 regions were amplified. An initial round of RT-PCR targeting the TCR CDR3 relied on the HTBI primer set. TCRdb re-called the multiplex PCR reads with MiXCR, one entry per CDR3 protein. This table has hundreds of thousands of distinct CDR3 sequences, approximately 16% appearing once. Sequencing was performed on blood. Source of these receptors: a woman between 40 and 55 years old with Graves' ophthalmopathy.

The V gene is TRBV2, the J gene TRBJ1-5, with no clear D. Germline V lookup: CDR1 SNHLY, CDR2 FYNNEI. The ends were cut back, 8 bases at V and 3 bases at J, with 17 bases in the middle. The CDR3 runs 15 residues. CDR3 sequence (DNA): TGTGCCAGCCGGTACGAGGCAACCAACAATCAGCCCCAGCATTTT. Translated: CASRYEATNNQPQHF.

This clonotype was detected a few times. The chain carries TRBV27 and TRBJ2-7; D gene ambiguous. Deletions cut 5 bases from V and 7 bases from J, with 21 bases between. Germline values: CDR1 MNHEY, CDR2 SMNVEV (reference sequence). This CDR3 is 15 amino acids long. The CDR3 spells CASSPLARVSREQYF. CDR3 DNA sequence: TGTGCCAGCAGTCCTTTGGCGAGAGTAAGTAGGGAGCAGTACTTC.

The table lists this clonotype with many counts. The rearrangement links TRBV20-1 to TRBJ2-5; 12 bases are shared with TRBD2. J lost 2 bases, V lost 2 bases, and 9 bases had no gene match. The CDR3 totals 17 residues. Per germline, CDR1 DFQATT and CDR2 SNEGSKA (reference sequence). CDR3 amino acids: CSARPGLAGLGQETQYF. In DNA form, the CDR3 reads TGCAGTGCTAGACCGGGACTAGCGGGCCTTGGGCAAGAGACCCAGTACTTC.

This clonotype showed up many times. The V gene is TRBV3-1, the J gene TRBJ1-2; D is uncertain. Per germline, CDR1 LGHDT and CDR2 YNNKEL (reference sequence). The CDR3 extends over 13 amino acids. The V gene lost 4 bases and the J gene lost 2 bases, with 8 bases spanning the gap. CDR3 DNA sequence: TGTGCCAGCAGCCCCCGATTCAACTATGGCTACACCTTC. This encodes CASSPRFNYGYTF.

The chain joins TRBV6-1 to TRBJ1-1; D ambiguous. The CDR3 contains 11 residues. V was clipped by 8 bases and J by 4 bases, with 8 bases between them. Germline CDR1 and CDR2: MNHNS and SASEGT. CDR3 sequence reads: CASARATEAFF. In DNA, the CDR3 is TGTGCCAGCGCCCGGGCCACTGAAGCTTTCTTT.

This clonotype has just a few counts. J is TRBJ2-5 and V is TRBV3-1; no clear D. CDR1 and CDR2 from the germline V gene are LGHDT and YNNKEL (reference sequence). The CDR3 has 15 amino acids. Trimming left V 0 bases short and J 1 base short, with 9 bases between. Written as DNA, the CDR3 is TGTGCCAGCAGCCAAGAAAGGGCCGGCCAAGAGACCCAGTACTTC. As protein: CASSQERAGQETQYF.

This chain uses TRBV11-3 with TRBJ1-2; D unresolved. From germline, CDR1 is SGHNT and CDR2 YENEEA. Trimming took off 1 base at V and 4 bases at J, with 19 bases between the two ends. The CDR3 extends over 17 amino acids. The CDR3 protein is CASSLAIRRGGSYGYTF. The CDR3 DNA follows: TGTGCCAGCAGCTTAGCCATCCGCCGTGGAGGCAGCTATGGCTACACCTTC.

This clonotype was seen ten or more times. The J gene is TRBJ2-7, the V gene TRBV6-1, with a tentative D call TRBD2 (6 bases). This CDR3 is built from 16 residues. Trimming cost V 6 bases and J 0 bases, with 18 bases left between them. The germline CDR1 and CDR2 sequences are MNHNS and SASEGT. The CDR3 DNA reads TGTGCCAGCAGGGAGTGGGGTTTGGAGGGCTCCTACGAGCAGTACTTC. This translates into CASREWGLEGSYEQYF.

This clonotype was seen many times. The CDR3 region is CASGITGTGGFDTQYF. CDR3 coding DNA: TGTGCCAGCGGAATCACCGGGACAGGGGGATTTGATACGCAGTATTTT. The V call is TRBV27, the J call TRBJ2-3; TRBD1 matches at 11 bases. Germline V CDR1 and CDR2: MNHEY, SMNVEV (reference sequence). This CDR3 contains 16 residues. After removal of 8 bases from V and 6 bases from J, the junction contained 13 bases not matched to a gene.